The sequence of this T cell receptor (beta chain) was determined in a study of T cells in Graves' hyperthyroidism and ophthalmopathy. Study-level background: Peripheral blood was secured at the point of initial diagnosis, before any treatment. General study points: Also found in blood were most expanded thyroid clonotypes above 0.001.

The germline CDR1 and CDR2 sequences are SGHTA and FQGNSA. CDR3 length: 14 residues. Losses at the gene ends were 4 bases for V and 4 bases for J; bases not matched to a gene: 7. This clonotype has a count of ten or more. What it recognizes is unknown. TCR beta CDR3 region amplification was performed from RNA transcripts. The HTBI primer set drove a first-round RT-PCR of the TCR CDR3. MiXCR was run by TCRdb on the multiplex PCR reads, yielding one entry per CDR3 protein. The repertoire includes around 690,000 distinct CDR3 sequences, 20% to 25% of them detected once, and 30% to 40% sits in the top ten.

Source material: blood. This clonotype was sampled from a man under 40 with Graves' ophthalmopathy. V and J are TRBV7-2 and TRBJ2-7; 7 positions match TRBD1. This CDR3 is CASSSAGTAYEQYF. For the CDR3, the DNA is TGTGCCAGCAGCTCAGCCGGGACAGCTTACGAGCAGTACTTC. Variable domain in full (rest from reference TRBV7-2 and TRBJ2-7): GAGVSQSPSNKVTEKGKDVELRCDPISGHTALYWYRQSLGQGLEFLIYFQGNSAPDKSGLPSDRFSAERTGGSVSTLTIQRTQQEDSAVYLCASSSAGTAYEQYFGPGTRLTVT.